This T cell receptor beta chain was documented in a study of OX40 agonist ivuxolimab in advanced cancers. Assay used: immunoSEQ multiplex PCR; TCRdb lists only in-frame clones, some missing. The table has 45,000 or so clones, approximately 91% seen once. This CDR3 has 14 residues. Germline V gene data show CDR1 as SGHAT and CDR2 as FQNNGV. Trimming removed 5 bases from V and 4 bases from J, with 14 bases in between. This specimen was CD4+ or CD8+ T cells sorted from blood, taken in a trial of the OX40 agonist ivuxolimab. The receptor's source is an adult with an advanced solid tumor such as melanoma, head and neck, liver or kidney cancer. J is TRBJ1-2 and V is TRBV11-2; the D gene is possibly TRBD1 (5 bases). In nucleotides, the CDR3 is TGTGCCAGCAGCCCTGCCGGGACGATCTATGGCTACACCTTC. Translating it yields CASSPAGTIYGYTF.